This paragraph reports one T cell receptor beta chain. This record comes from a study of blood T cell repertoires in COVID-19. About the research overall: Specimens from acute and convalescent COVID-19 originated in the United States, Italy and Spain. T cells, B-cell-depleted T cells, or PBMCs provided the cDNA or gDNA that served as material.

In the authors' workflow: By means of reference gene primer amplification, nucleated cell counts were estimated. Measured with immunoSEQ multiplex PCR; TCRdb has only the in-frame clones, and not every one. V and J calls and clone size are given by that table; D and trimming were obtained from the DNA. Of about 190,000 clones listed, under 90% are singletons. The sequencing sample was made of peripheral blood. The origin of this receptor is a man in his forties with acute or convalescent COVID-19.

The CDR3 region is CASSLRGSSGNTIYF. In nucleotides, the CDR3 is TGTGCCAGCAGCTTGCGGGGGAGCTCTGGAAACACCATATATTTT. The rearrangement uses TRBV5-6 and TRBJ1-3; weak D call: TRBD1 (5 bases). Trimming cost V 1 base and J 0 bases, with 8 bases left between them. The CDR3 extends over 15 amino acids. CDR1 SGHDT and CDR2 YYEEEE come from the germline V gene.